Below are 3 T cell receptor beta chains sequenced from a single sample in a study of control samples from healthy donors and cancer patients. Sequenced by immunoSEQ multiplex PCR; TCRdb stores in-frame clones only, minus some. The data contain fewer than 200,000 clones, 85% to 90% of them seen just once; the ten biggest clones take up roughly 5.3%. The sample consisted of blood. Receptors were obtained from a woman aged 30 to 39 in good health.

This chain uses TRBV5-1 with TRBJ2-7; possible D gene TRBD2, 5 bases. Deletions cut 1 base from V and 4 bases from J, with 9 bases between. This CDR3 comprises 13 residues. CDR1 SGHRS and CDR2 YFSETQ come from the germline V gene. The CDR3 protein is CASSLWGEYEQYF. The CDR3 region has the DNA TGCGCCAGCAGCTTGTGGGGAGAATACGAGCAGTACTTC.

V is TRBV9 and J is TRBJ2-3; D is unclear. V was cut by 6 bases and J by 0 bases, with 11 bases left in between. The CDR3 is 14 amino acids. Germline CDR1 and CDR2: SGDLS and YYNGEE. The CDR3 DNA reads TGTGCCAGCACCAAGCTGACTAGCACAGATACGCAGTATTTT. This sequence encodes CASTKLTSTDTQYF.

The chain carries TRBV29-1 and TRBJ2-7, with D perhaps matching TRBD2 (5 bases). V lost 7 bases, J lost 6 bases, and 13 bases lay in between. Germline CDR1 and CDR2: SQVTM and ANQGSEA. The CDR3 has 11 residues. CDR3 protein: CSGGEGPEQYF. The CDR3 DNA sequence: TGCAGCGGTGGTGAGGGCCCCGAGCAGTACTTC.